One sample yielded the 2 T cell receptor beta chains listed below, sequenced in a study of cytomegalovirus exposure and HLA in healthy donors. The PCR made use of 60 Vbeta and 13 Jbeta primers. The protocol was immunoSEQ multiplex PCR, while the TCRdb copy is restricted to in-frame clones and leaves out a portion. The table has about 94,000 clones, less than 8% seen once. The material sequenced was PBMCs. These receptors all stem from a man aged 45-65 years in good health and CMV-seronegative.

This clone was seen more than once but under ten times. The chain joins TRBV11-2 to TRBJ1-1; D is possibly TRBD1 (5 bases). V dropped 6 bases and J dropped 3 bases, with 11 bases sitting between them. The CDR3 is 13 amino acids. Looked up from germline, CDR1 is SGHAT and CDR2 is FQNNGV. The CDR3 loop is CASRWGGDTEAFF. CDR3 nucleotide sequence: TGTGCCAGCAGGTGGGGGGGAGACACTGAAGCTTTCTTT.

The table lists this clone with a few counts. The junction and the germline gene differ at one end; a read error may be behind it. Other DNA sequences from this sample encode an identical CDR3 as well. The chain recombines TRBV2 with TRBJ1-5; tentative D call: TRBD1 (6 bases). CDR1 and CDR2 (germline): SNHLY, FYNNEI. The CDR3 has 14 amino acids. The DNA of the CDR3 is TGCGCCAGCACCGTAGGGGGTGAATACCAGCCCCAGCATTTT. Translating it yields CASTVGGEYQPQHF.